The 23 T cell receptor beta chains in this list originate from one sample, sequenced in a study of T cell repertoires in aging, cancer and after chemotherapy. TCR beta rearrangements were amplified from peripheral blood genomic DNA. Rearranged V-D-J TRB sequences were amplified with a mixed TRB-A/B primer pool. TCRdb fed the multiplex PCR reads into MiXCR, producing one record per CDR3 protein. The sample lists more than 9,500 distinct CDR3 sequences, less than 45% occurring once. The sequenced sample was blood. These receptors all come from a human donor in good health.

Concerning this clonotype itself: Just one base apart from a much larger clone, this may be a read error. The J gene is TRBJ2-3, the V gene TRBV29-1; 10 bases match TRBD2. The CDR3 contains 14 residues. The V segment lost 6 bases and the J segment 0 bases; nucleotides outside the gene matches: 3. CDR1 SQVTM and CDR2 ANQGSEA come from the germline V gene. The CDR3 DNA reads TGCAGCGTGGTGACTAGCGGGAGCACAGATACGCAGTATTTT. Translation: CSVVTSGSTDTQYF.

The J gene is TRBJ1-4, the V gene TRBV5-6, with no clear D. Trimming cost V 0 bases and J 7 bases, with 7 bases left between them. The CDR3 is 13 residues long. CDR1 and CDR2 (germline): SGHDT, YYEEEE. The CDR3 is CASSLGPVEKLFF. The CDR3 region has the DNA TGTGCCAGCAGCTTGGGGCCCGTTGAAAAACTGTTTTTT.

In its sample, this clonotype is medium-sized. The chain couples TRBV19 to TRBJ2-1; tentatively, D is TRBD2 (6 bases). The CDR3 is 16 amino acids. Trimming took 5 bases from V and 4 from J, leaving 18 bases between them. Germline CDR1 LNHDA, CDR2 SQIVND (reference sequence). The CDR3, as DNA: TGTGCCAGTAGTCCCTTTGGGGGTGGACTATACAATGAGCAGTTCTTC. Translating it yields CASSPFGGGLYNEQFF.

The chain carries TRBV29-1 and TRBJ2-7; no clear D gene. This CDR3 spans 14 amino acids. V lost 3 bases, J lost 2 bases, and 14 bases lay in between. Looked up from germline, CDR1 is SQVTM and CDR2 is ANQGSEA. The CDR3 region is CSVEAGQAPYEQYF. CDR3 in DNA: TGCAGCGTTGAGGCTGGGCAGGCCCCCTACGAGCAGTACTTC.

This clonotype was found a few times. The chain is built from TRBV5-4 and TRBJ2-3; 7 bases agree with TRBD2. The germline gives CDR1 SGHNT, CDR2 YYREEE (reference sequence). This CDR3 is 14 amino acids long. Losses at the gene ends were 2 bases for V and 4 bases for J; bases not matched to a gene: 4. As DNA, the CDR3 is TGTGCCAGCAGCTTCGGCGGGAGATCAGATACGCAGTATTTT. Translating gives CASSFGGRSDTQYF.

The V and J genes are TRBV6-5 and TRBJ1-1; no firm D call. Trimming removed 6 bases from V and 1 base from J, with 3 bases in between. CDR3 length equals 11 residues. CDR1 is MNHEY, CDR2 SVGAGI, per germline. The chain's CDR3 is CASRGNTEAFF. The CDR3 DNA sequence: TGTGCCAGCAGGGGGAACACTGAAGCTTTCTTT.

Note on this clonotype: This sequence may be a read error, since a much larger clone differs from it by one base. This chain joins TRBV29-1 and TRBJ1-1; TRBD1 agrees at 7 bases. CDR3 length: 9 amino acids. CDR1 and CDR2 from the germline V gene are SQVTM and ANQGSEA. V shed 4 bases, J shed 14 bases, and the junction held 4 bases outside the gene matches. DNA of the CDR3: TGCAGCGTTGCGGACAGGAGATTCTTT. Translating gives CSVADRRFF. Drawing the rest from reference TRBV29-1 and TRBJ1-1, the complete variable domain is SAVISQKPSRDICQRGTSLTIQCQVDSQVTMMFWYRQQPGQSLTLIATANQGSEATYESGFVIDKFPISRPNLTFSTLTVSNMSPEDSSIYLCSVADRRFFGQGTRLTVV.

To note about this clonotype: Mismatch with germline at one junction end may stem from a read error. The chain joins TRBV6-5 to TRBJ2-2; the D gene is possibly TRBD2 (5 bases). The germline CDR1 and CDR2 sequences are MNHEY and SVGAGI. The CDR3 length is 17 residues. For the CDR3, the DNA is TGTGCCAGCAGCCCCTCGGTGATCCGGGTTAACACCGGGGAGCCGTTTTTT. Protein product: CASSPSVIRVNTGEPFF.

V gene TRBV6-1 combines with J gene TRBJ1-1, with D hard to call. This CDR3 comprises 13 residues. The V gene's germline CDR1 is MNHNS and CDR2 SASEGT. The V and J ends lost 7 bases and 0 bases respectively, with 9 bases between them. The CDR3 region is CASIQNMNTEAFF. The CDR3 DNA reads as TGTGCCAGCATCCAGAACATGAACACTGAAGCTTTCTTT.

A note on this clonotype: Relative to the germline gene, one junction end is altered; a read error may explain this. This chain joins TRBV15 and TRBJ1-3; tentatively, D is TRBD1 (5 bases). This CDR3 has 15 amino acids. Germline CDR1 reads LNHNV; CDR2 reads YYDKDF (reference sequence). The DNA for the CDR3 is TGTGCCACCAGCAGAGAGACAGCGCCTGGAAGCACCATATATTTT. The encoded protein is CATSRETAPGSTIYF.

This clonotype ranks as medium-sized. The chain employs TRBV29-1 and TRBJ2-7; D may correspond to TRBD1 or TRBD2 (5 bases each). The CDR3 is 11 amino acids. In germline, CDR1 is SQVTM, CDR2 ANQGSEA. Trimming pared 7 bases from V and 2 bases from J, leaving 9 bases between. CDR3 sequence reads: CSGGVAYEQYF. The CDR3 bases are TGCAGCGGAGGGGTCGCCTACGAGCAGTACTTC.

The J gene is TRBJ2-3, the V gene TRBV27; D possibly corresponds to TRBD1 (5 bases). Germline assignment: CDR1 MNHEY and CDR2 SMNVEV (reference sequence). The CDR3 length is 15 residues. V dropped 1 base and J dropped 3 bases, with 11 bases sitting between them. The CDR3 nucleotides are TGTGCCAGCAGTTTATGGGGCAGAGAGACAGATACGCAGTATTTT. Protein sequence: CASSLWGRETDTQYF.

The rearrangement joins TRBV6-1 to TRBJ2-7; D gene unclear. V shed 10 bases and J shed 5 bases, with 18 bases lying between them. CDR1 is MNHNS and CDR2 is SASEGT in the germline V gene. CDR3 length: 13 amino acids. The CDR3 bases are TGTGCCATCCTTGAATCGGGCTCGAACGAGCAGTACTTC. The encoded protein is CAILESGSNEQYF.

This clonotype has only a few counts. The chain uses TRBV27 and TRBJ2-7, with 10 bases fitting TRBD1. Losses at the gene ends were 2 bases for V and 2 bases for J; bases not matched to a gene: 12. This CDR3 comprises 18 residues. Germline values: CDR1 MNHEY, CDR2 SMNVEV (reference sequence). CDR3 loop: CASSLTAGTGAAAYEQYF. CDR3 bases: TGTGCCAGCAGTTTAACCGCCGGGACAGGGGCCGCGGCCTACGAGCAGTACTTC.

V and J are TRBV7-3 and TRBJ2-5, with a weak D call TRBD1 (5 bases). Germline V gene data show CDR1 as SGHTA and CDR2 as FQGTGA. The CDR3 extends over 16 amino acids. Trimming pared 5 bases from V and 2 bases from J, leaving 18 bases between. CDR3: CASSLLLDRPQETQYF. In nucleotides, the CDR3 is TGTGCCAGCAGCCTACTACTCGACAGACCGCAAGAGACCCAGTACTTC.

In its sample, this clonotype was seen a few times. This chain uses TRBV5-3 with TRBJ2-7; 7 nucleotides line up with TRBD2. TRBV5-3 is placed among ORFs of uncertain function. The CDR3 runs to 16 residues. The J segment lost 1 base and the V segment lost 3 bases, leaving 10 bases of the junction unmatched. Written as DNA, the CDR3 is TGTGCCAGAAGCTCCCAAGCGGGAAAGAGGTCCTACGAGCAGTACTTC. Protein sequence: CARSSQAGKRSYEQYF.

This clonotype was counted only a few times. V usage is TRBV29-1 and J usage is TRBJ2-4; 7 nucleotides agree with TRBD2. The V gene end was trimmed by 7 bases and the J gene end by 3 bases; junction bases not matched to a gene: 6. The CDR3 runs to 13 residues. The V gene's germline CDR1 is SQVTM and CDR2 ANQGSEA. The CDR3 protein is CSAGGGGKNIQYF. The CDR3 nucleotides are TGCAGCGCTGGGGGGGGGGGCAAAAACATTCAGTACTTC.

The chain combines TRBV6-5 with TRBJ1-3, with unresolved D. The CDR3 runs to 15 residues. Germline CDR1 and CDR2: MNHEY and SVGAGI. The germline V and J ends were trimmed by 3 bases and 0 bases, with 9 bases remaining between them. The CDR3 spells CASSYDPASGNTIYF. DNA for the CDR3: TGTGCCAGCAGTTATGACCCGGCCTCTGGAAACACCATATATTTT.

The chain combines TRBV6-1 with TRBJ1-2, with D perhaps TRBD1 (6 bases). Germline CDR1 is MNHNS and CDR2 is SASEGT. The CDR3 covers 15 residues. Trimming shortened V by 0 bases and J by 6 bases, and 14 bases separated the two germline ends. CDR3 DNA sequence: TGTGCCAGCAGTGAAGCGAAACAGGGCAACAATGGCTACACCTTC. Translation gives CASSEAKQGNNGYTF.

This clonotype was seen a few times. This chain connects TRBV27 to TRBJ2-5, with TRBD1 identical over 7 bases. CDR3 length equals 13 residues. Germline V gene data show CDR1 as MNHEY and CDR2 as SMNVEV (reference sequence). V lost 7 bases, J lost 5 bases, and 7 bases stayed unmatched. This CDR3 reads CASTLTGSETQYF. CDR3 in DNA: TGTGCCAGCACCTTGACAGGGAGCGAGACCCAGTACTTC.

The table lists this clonotype with a count of one. The chain links TRBV19 to TRBJ1-4; D gene unclear. The CDR3 is made up of 12 amino acids. Trimming took off 7 bases at V and 3 bases at J, with 6 bases between the two ends. CDR1 is LNHDA and CDR2 is SQIVND in the germline V gene (reference sequence). The CDR3 here is CASKRSNEKLFF. CDR3 coding DNA: TGTGCCAGTAAACGATCTAATGAAAAACTGTTTTTT.

This clonotype rates as medium-sized. This rearrangement joins TRBV29-1 to TRBJ2-2; D unresolved. The V gene's germline CDR1 is SQVTM and CDR2 ANQGSEA. Trimming took 3 bases from V and 5 from J, leaving 4 bases between them. This CDR3 has 11 amino acids. The CDR3: CSVDRTGELFF. The CDR3 DNA reads TGCAGCGTTGATAGGACCGGGGAGCTGTTTTTT.

The table lists this clonotype with a few counts. The V and J genes are TRBV18 and TRBJ2-7; no clear D gene. This CDR3 is built from 11 residues. Germline CDR1 reads KGHSH; CDR2 reads LQKENI. With 2 bases removed from V and 7 bases from J, the gap between germline ends came to 6 bases. CDR3 DNA: TGTGCCAGCTCACCATCGGTAGAGCAGTACTTC. Its translation: CASSPSVEQYF.